This T cell receptor (beta chain) was found in a study of blood T cell repertoires in COVID-19. The overall study: T cells, B-cell-depleted T cells, or PBMCs provided the cDNA or gDNA that served as material.

The CDR3 extends over 14 amino acids. CDR1 and CDR2 (germline): LNHDA, SQIVND (reference sequence). V lost 4 bases and J 1 base, leaving 11 bases between the germline ends. Methods used by the authors: Amplifying reference gene primers gave estimates of nucleated cell counts. The method was immunoSEQ multiplex PCR; TCRdb's version includes in-frame clones alone and lacks a portion of them. That table furnishes V, J and clone size, whereas the DNA furnished D and trimming. The sample contains fewer than 300,000 clones, around 90% of which appear only once. The receptor's source is a young woman who had recovered from COVID-19. The genes are TRBV19 and TRBJ2-7; perhaps TRBD1 as D (6 bases). The sequenced sample was PBMCs or T cells enriched from blood (not recorded which). The CDR3 here is CASSTGATSYEQYF. As DNA, the CDR3 is TGTGCCAGTAGTACAGGGGCGACGTCCTACGAGCAGTACTTC.